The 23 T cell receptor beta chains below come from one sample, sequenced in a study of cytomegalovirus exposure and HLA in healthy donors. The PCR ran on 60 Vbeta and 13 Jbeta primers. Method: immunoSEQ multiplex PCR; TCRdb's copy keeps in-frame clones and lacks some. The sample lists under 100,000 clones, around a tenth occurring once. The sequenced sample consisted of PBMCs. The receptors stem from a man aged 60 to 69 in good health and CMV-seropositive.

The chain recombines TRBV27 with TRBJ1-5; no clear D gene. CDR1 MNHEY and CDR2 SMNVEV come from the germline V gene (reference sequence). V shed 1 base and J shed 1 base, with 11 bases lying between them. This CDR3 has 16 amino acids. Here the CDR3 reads CASSLWATPSNQPQHF. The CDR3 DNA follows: TGTGCCAGCAGTTTATGGGCAACCCCCAGCAATCAGCCCCAGCATTTT.

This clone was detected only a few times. CDR3 nucleotides: TGTGCCAGCAGCAATTTAGCGGACCCCTTCACAGATACGCAGTATTTT. This encodes CASSNLADPFTDTQYF. The V gene is TRBV7-9, the J gene TRBJ2-3; D might be TRBD2 (6 bases). Germline assignment: CDR1 SEHNR and CDR2 FQNEAQ (reference sequence). The CDR3 is 16 residues long. Trimming stripped 5 bases from V and 2 bases from J, with 17 bases between.

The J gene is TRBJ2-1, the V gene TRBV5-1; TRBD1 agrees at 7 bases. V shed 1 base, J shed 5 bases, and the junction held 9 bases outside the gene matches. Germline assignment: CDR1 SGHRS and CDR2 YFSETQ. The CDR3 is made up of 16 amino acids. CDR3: CASSLRQGNRDNEQFF. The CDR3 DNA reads TGCGCCAGCAGCTTGAGACAGGGAAATCGGGACAATGAGCAGTTCTTC.

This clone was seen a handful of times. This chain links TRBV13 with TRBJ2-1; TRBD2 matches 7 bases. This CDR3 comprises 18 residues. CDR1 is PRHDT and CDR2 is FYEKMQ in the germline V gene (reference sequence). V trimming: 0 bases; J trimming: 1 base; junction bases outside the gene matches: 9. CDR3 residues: CASSLGRASGLSYNEQFF. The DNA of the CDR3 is TGTGCCAGCAGCTTAGGCCGGGCTAGCGGCTTATCCTACAATGAGCAGTTCTTC.

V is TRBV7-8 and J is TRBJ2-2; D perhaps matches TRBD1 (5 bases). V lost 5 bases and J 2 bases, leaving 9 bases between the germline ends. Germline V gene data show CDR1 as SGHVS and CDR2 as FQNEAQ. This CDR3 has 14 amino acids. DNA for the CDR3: TGTGCCAGCAGCAGGACACTCAACACCGGGGAGCTGTTTTTT. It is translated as CASSRTLNTGELFF.

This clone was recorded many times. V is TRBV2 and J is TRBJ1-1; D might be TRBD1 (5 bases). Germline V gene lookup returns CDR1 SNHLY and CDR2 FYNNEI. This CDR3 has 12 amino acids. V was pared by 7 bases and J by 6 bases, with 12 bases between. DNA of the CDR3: TGTGCCAGCACGGCGGGGGTGTCTGAAGCTTTCTTT. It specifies CASTAGVSEAFF. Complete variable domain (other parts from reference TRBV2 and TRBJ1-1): EPEVTQTPSHQVTQMGQEVILRCVPISNHLYFYWYRQILGQKVEFLVSFYNNEISEKSEIFDDQFSVERPDGSNFTLKIRSTKLEDSAMYFCASTAGVSEAFFGQGTRLTVV.

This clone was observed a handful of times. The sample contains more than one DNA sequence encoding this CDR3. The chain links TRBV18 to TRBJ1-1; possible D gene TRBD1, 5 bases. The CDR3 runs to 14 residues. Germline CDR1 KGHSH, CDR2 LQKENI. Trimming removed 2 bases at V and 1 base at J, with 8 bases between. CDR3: CASSPSTGNTEAFF. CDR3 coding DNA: TGTGCCAGCTCACCAAGCACAGGGAACACTGAAGCTTTCTTT.

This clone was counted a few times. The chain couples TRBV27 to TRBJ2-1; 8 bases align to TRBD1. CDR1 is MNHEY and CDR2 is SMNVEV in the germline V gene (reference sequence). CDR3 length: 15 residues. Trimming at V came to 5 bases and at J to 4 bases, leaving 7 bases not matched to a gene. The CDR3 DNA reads TGTGCCAGCAGTCCCCGGACAGGGCTATACAATGAGCAGTTCTTC. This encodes CASSPRTGLYNEQFF.

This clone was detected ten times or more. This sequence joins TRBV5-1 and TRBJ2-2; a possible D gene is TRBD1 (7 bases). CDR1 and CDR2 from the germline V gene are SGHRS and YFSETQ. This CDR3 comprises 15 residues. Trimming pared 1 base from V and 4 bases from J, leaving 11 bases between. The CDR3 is CASSLSQGGTGELFF. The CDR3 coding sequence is TGCGCCAGCAGCTTGTCCCAGGGGGGCACCGGGGAGCTGTTTTTT. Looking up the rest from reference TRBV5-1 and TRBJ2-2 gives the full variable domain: KAGVTQTPRYLIKTRGQQVTLSCSPISGHRSVSWYQQTPGQGLQFLFEYFSETQRNKGNFPGRFSGRQFSNSRSEMNVSTLELGDSALYLCASSLSQGGTGELFFGEGSRLTVL.

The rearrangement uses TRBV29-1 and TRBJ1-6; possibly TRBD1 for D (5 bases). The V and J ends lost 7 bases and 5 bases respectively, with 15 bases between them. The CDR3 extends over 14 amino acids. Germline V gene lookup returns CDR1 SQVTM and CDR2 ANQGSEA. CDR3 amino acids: CSARATGDNSPLHF. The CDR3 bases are TGCAGCGCTAGGGCCACAGGTGATAATTCACCCCTCCACTTT.

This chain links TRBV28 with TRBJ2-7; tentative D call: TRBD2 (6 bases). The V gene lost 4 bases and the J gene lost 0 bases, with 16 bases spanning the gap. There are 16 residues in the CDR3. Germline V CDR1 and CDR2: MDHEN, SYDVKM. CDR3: CASSSSEGRTSYEQYF. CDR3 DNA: TGTGCCAGCAGTTCCTCGGAGGGGAGGACCTCCTACGAGCAGTACTTC.

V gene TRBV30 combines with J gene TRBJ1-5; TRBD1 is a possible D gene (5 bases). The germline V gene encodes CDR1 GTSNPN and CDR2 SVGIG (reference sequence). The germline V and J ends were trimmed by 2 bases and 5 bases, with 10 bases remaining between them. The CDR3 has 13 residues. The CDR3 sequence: CAWSRGRDQPQHF. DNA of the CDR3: TGTGCCTGGAGTAGGGGTAGGGATCAGCCCCAGCATTTT. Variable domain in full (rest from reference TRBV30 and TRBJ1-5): SQTIHQWPATLVQPVGSPLSLECTVEGTSNPNLYWYRQAAGRGLQLLFYSVGIGQISSEVPQNLSASRPQDRQFILSSKKLLLSDSGFYLCAWSRGRDQPQHFGDGTRLSIL.

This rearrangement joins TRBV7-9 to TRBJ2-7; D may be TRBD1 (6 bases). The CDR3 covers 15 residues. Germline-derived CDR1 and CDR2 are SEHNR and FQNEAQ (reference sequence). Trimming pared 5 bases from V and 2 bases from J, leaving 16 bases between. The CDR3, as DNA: TGTGCCAGCAGCCCAGTGGTGGGGGCACCCTACGAGCAGTACTTC. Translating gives CASSPVVGAPYEQYF.

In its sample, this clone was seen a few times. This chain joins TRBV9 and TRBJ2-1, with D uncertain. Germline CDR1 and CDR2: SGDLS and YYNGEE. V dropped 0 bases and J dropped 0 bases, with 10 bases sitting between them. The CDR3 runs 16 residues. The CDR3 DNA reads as TGTGCCAGCAGCGTAGGGTGGAGTCCCTCCTACAATGAGCAGTTCTTC. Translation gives CASSVGWSPSYNEQFF. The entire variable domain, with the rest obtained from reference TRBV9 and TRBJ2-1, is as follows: DSGVTQTPKHLITATGQRVTLRCSPRSGDLSVYWYQQSLDQGLQFLIQYYNGEERAKGNILERFSAQQFPDLHSELNLSSLELGDSALYFCASSVGWSPSYNEQFFGPGTRLTVL.

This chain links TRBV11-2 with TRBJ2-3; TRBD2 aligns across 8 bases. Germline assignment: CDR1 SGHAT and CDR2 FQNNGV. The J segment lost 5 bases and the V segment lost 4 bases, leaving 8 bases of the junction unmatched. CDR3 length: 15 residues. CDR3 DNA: TGTGCCAGCAGCTCCCACGGGACTAGTGGAGATACGCAGTATTTT. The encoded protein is CASSSHGTSGDTQYF.

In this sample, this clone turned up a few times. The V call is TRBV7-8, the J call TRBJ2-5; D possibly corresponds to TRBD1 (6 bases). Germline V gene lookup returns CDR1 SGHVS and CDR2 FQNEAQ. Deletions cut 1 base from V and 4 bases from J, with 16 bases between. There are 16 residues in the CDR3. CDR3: CASSLDVLRGGETQYF. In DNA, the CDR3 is TGTGCCAGCAGCTTAGACGTCCTCCGAGGGGGAGAGACCCAGTACTTC.

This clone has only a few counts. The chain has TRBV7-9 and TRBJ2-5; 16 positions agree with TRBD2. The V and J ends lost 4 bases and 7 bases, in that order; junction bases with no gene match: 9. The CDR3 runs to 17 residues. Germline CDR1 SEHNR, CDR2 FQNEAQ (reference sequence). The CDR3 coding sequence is TGTGCCAGCAGCTACCCGGGACTAGCGGGGGGGGCGGTGACCCAGTACTTC. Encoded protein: CASSYPGLAGGAVTQYF.

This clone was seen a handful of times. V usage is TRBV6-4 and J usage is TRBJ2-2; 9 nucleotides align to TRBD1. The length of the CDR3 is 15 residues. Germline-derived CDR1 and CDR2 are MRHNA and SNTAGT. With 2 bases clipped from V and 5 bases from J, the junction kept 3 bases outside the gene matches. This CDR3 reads CASSDQGTGTGELFF. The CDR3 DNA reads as TGTGCCAGCAGTGACCAAGGGACAGGGACCGGGGAGCTGTTTTTT.

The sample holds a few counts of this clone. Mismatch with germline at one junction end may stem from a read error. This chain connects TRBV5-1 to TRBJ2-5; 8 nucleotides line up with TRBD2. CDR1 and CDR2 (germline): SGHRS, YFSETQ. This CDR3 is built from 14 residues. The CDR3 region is CASTSGGAQEAQYF. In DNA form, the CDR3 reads TGCGCCAGCACCTCGGGAGGGGCGCAAGAGGCCCAGTACTTC.

The CDR3 region is CASSFRQSTGELFF. DNA for the CDR3: TGCGCCAGCAGCTTCCGACAATCCACCGGGGAGCTGTTTTTT. The chain uses TRBV5-1 and TRBJ2-2; D ambiguous. The CDR3 length is 14 residues. Trimming pared 2 bases from V and 4 bases from J, leaving 9 bases between. Per germline, CDR1 SGHRS and CDR2 YFSETQ.

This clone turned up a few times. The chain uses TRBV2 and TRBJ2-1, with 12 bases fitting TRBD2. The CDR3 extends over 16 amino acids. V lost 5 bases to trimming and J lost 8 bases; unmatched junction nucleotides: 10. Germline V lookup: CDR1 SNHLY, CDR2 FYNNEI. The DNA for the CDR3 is TGTGCCAGCAGTACCCGACTAGCGGGAGAGGCTGATGAGCAGTTCTTC. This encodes CASSTRLAGEADEQFF. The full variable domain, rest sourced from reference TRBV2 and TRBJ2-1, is EPEVTQTPSHQVTQMGQEVILRCVPISNHLYFYWYRQILGQKVEFLVSFYNNEISEKSEIFDDQFSVERPDGSNFTLKIRSTKLEDSAMYFCASSTRLAGEADEQFFGPGTRLTVL.

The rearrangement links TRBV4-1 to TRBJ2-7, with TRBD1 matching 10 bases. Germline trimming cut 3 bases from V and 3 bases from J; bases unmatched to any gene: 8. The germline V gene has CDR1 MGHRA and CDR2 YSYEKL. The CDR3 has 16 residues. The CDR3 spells CASSHPGTGDDYEQYF. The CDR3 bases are TGCGCCAGCAGCCATCCCGGGACAGGGGACGACTACGAGCAGTACTTC.

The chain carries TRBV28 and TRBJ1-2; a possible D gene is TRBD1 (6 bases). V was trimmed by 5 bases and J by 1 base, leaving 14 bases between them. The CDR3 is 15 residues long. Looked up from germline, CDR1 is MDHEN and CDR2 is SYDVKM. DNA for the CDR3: TGTGCCAGCAGTCCAGGGGCGGGGGTTAACTATGGCTACACCTTC. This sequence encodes CASSPGAGVNYGYTF.